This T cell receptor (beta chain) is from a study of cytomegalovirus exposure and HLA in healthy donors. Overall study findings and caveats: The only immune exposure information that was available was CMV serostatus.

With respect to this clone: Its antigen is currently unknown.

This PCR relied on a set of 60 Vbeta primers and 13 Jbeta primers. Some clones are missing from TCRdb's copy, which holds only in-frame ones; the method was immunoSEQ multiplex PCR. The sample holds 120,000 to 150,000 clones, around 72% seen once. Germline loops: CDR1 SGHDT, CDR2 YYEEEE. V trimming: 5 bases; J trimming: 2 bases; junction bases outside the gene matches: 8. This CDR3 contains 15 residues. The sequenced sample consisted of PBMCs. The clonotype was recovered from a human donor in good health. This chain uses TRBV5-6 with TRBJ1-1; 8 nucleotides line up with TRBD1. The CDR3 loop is CASRETGGVNTEAFF. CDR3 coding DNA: TGTGCCAGCAGGGAAACAGGGGGAGTTAACACTGAAGCTTTCTTT.